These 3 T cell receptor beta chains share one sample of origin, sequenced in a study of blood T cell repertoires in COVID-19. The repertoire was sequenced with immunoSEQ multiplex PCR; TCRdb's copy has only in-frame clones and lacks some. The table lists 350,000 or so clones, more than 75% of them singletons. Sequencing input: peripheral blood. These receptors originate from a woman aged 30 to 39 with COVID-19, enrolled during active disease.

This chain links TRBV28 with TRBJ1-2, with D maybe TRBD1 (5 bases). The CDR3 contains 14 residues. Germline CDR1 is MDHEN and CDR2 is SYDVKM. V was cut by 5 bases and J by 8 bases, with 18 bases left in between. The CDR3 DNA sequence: TGTGCCAGCAGTCCCCCCGGGCAGGGAAGAGGCTACACCTTC. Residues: CASSPPGQGRGYTF.

The chain's CDR3 is CASSLGTSSRKTQYF. CDR3 coding DNA: TGTGCCAGCAGCTTGGGGACTAGCTCTCGGAAGACCCAGTACTTC. The chain links TRBV5-8 to TRBJ2-5, with TRBD2 matching 8 bases. V lost 0 bases and J lost 6; bases outside the gene matches: 7. CDR1 is SGHTS and CDR2 is YDEGEE in the germline V gene. This CDR3 is 15 amino acids long.

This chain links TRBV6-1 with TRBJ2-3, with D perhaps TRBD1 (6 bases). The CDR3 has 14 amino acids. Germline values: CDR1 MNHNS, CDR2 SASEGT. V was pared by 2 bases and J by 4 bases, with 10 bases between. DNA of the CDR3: TGTGCCAGCAGTGAATACCAGGGGCCAGATACGCAGTATTTT. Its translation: CASSEYQGPDTQYF.